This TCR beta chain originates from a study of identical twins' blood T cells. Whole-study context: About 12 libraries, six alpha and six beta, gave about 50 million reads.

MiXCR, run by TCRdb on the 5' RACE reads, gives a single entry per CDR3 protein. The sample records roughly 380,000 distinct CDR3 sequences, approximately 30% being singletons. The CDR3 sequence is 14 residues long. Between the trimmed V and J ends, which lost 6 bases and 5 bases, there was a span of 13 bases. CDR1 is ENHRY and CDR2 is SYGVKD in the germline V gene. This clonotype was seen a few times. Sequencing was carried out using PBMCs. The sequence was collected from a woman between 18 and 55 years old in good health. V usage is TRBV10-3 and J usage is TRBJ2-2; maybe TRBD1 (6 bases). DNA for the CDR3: TGTGCCATCAGCCCGATTACAGGGACCGGGGAGCTGTTTTTT. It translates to CAISPITGTGELFF.